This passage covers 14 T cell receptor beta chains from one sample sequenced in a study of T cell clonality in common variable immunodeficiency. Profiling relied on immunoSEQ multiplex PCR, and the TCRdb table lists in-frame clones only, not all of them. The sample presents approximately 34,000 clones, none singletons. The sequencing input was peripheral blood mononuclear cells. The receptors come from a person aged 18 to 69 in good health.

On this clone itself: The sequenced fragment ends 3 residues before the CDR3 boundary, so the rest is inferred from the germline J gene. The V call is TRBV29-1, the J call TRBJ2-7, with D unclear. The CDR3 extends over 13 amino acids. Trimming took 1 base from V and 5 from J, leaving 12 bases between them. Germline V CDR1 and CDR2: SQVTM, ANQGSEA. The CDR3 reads CSVEVSEVHEQYF. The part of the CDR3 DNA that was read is TGCAGCGTTGAAGTATCAGAGGTCCACGAG.

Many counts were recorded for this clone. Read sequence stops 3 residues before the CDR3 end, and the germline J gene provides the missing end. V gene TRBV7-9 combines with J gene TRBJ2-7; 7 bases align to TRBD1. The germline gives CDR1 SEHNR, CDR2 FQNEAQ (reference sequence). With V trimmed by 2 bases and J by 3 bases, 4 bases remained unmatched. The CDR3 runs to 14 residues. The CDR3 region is CASSLTRQGYEQYF. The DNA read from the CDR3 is TGTGCCAGCAGCTTAACCCGACAGGGCTACGAG.

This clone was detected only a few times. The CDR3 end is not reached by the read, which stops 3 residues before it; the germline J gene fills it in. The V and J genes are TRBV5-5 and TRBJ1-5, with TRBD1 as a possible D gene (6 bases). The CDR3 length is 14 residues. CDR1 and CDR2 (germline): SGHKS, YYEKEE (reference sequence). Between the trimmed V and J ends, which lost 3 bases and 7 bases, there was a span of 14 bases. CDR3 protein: CASSWGPGTQPQHF. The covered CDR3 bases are TGTGCCAGCAGCTGGGGCCCGGGGACACAGCCC.

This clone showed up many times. The part of the CDR3 DNA that was read is TGCAGTGCTTCCACAGACTCTGGAAACACC. It yields the protein CSASTDSGNT. The complete CDR3 sequence is CSASTDSGNTIYF. The chain employs TRBV20-1 and TRBJ1-3, with D hard to call. The read terminates 3 residues before the CDR3 end, so the remaining end is supplied by the germline J gene. CDR3 length: 13 amino acids. V lost 5 bases and J lost 0, with 8 bases in between. Germline V CDR1 and CDR2: DFQATT, SNEGSKA (reference sequence).

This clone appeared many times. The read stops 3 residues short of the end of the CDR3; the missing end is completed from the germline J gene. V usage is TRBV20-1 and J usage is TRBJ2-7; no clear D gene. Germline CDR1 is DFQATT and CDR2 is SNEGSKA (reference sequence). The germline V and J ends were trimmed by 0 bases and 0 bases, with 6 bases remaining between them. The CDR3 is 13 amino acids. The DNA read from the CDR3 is TGCAGTGCTAGAGACGGTCTCTCCTACGAG. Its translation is CSARDGLSYE. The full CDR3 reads CSARDGLSYEQYF.

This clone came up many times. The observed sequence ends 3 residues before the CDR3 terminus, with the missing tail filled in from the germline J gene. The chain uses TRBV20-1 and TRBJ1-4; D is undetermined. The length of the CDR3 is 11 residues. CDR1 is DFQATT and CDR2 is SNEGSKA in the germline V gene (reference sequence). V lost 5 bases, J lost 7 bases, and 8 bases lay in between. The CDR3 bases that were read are TGCAGTGCTGGAAAGGGTGAAAAA. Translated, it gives CSAGKGEK. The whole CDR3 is CSAGKGEKLFF.

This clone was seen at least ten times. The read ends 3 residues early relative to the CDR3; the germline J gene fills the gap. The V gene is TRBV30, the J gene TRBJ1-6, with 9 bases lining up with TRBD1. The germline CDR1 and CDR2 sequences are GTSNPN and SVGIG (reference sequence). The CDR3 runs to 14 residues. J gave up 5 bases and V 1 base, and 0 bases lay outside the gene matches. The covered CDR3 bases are TGTGCCTGGAGTGGACAGGGGGATAATTCACCC. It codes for CAWSGQGDNSP. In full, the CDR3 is CAWSGQGDNSPLHF.

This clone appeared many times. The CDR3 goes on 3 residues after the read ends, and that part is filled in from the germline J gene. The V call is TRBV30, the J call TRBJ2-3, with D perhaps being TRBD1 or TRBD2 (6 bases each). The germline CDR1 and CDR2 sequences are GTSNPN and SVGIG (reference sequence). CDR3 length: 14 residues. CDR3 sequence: CAWSLTGWRETQYF. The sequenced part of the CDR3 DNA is TGTGCCTGGAGTTTAACAGGGTGGAGGGAGACG.

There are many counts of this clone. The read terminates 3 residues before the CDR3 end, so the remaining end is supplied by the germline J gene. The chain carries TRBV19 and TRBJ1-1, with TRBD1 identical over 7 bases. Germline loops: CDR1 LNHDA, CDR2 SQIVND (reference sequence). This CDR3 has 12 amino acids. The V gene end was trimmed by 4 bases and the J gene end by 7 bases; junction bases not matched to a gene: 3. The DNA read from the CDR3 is TGTGCCAGTAGTACGTACAGGGGTGAA. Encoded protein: CASSTYRGE. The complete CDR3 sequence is CASSTYRGEAFF.

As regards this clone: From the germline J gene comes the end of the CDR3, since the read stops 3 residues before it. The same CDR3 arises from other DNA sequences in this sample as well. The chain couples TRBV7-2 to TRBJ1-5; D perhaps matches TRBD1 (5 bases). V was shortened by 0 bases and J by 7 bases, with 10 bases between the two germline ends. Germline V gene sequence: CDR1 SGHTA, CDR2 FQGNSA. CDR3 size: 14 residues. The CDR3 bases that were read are TGTGCCAGCAGCTTAGCGAGGGGTTCCCAGCCC. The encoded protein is CASSLARGSQP. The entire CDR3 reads CASSLARGSQPQHF.

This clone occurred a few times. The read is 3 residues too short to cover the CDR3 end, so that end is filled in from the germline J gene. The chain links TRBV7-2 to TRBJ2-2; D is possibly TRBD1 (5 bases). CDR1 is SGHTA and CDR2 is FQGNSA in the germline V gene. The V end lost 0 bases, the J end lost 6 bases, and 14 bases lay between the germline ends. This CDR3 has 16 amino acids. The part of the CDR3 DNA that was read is TGTGCCAGCAGCTTAGCCCCAGCAGGGAAAGCCGGGGAG. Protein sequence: CASSLAPAGKAGE. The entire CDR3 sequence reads CASSLAPAGKAGELFF. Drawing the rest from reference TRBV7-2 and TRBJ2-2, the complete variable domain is GAGVSQSPSNKVTEKGKDVELRCDPISGHTALYWYRQSLGQGLEFLIYFQGNSAPDKSGLPSDRFSAERTGGSVSTLTIQRTQQEDSAVYLCASSLAPAGKAGELFFGEGSRLTVL.

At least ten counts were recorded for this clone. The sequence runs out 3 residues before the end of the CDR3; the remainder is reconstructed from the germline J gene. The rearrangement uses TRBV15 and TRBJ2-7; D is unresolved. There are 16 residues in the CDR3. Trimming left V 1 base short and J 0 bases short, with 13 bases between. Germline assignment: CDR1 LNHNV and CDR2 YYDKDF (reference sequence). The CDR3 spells CATSRVLTFRSYEQYF. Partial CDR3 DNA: TGTGCCACCAGCAGAGTTTTGACTTTTCGCTCCTACGAG.

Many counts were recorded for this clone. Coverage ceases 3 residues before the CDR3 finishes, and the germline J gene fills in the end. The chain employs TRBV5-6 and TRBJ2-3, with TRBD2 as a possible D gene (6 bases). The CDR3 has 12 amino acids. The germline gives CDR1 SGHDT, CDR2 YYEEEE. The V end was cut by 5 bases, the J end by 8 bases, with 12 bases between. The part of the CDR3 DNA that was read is TGTGCCAGCAGTACCCAGGGAGGTACG. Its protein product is CASSTQGGT. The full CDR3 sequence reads CASSTQGGTQYF.

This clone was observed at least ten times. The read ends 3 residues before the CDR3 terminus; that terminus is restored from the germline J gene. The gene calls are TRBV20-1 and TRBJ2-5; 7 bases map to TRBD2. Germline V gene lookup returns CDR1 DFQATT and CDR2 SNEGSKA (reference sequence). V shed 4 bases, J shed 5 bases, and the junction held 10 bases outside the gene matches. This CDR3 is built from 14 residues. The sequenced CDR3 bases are TGCAGTGCTATGAGGGACTACCCCTGGGAGACC. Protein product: CSAMRDYPWET. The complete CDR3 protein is CSAMRDYPWETQYF.